The source of this TCR beta chain is a study of T cell clones after liver transplantation. About the study: A pre-transplant mixed lymphocyte reaction with TCRbeta sequencing defined graft-donor-reactive clones followed in post-transplant blood. Samples came pre-transplant, pre-randomization before withdrawal, and post-randomization after withdrawal ended.

Points on this clone: The same CDR3 is also encoded by other DNA sequences in this sample.

Generated by immunoSEQ multiplex PCR, the TCRdb table keeps only in-frame clones and is missing some. The sample records 55,000 to 70,000 clones, 80% to 95% being singletons. Sorting of unstimulated PBMCs yielded separate CD3+CD4+ and CD3+CD8+ fractions. This clonotype was obtained from a human patient who received a liver transplant. Part of the T cells may come from the graft donor. The specimen was CD4+ T cells from blood, collected less than 27 months after liver transplant.

The CDR3 reads CASSISGSSYNEQFF. DNA for the CDR3: TGTGCCAGTAGTATATCGGGGAGCTCCTACAATGAGCAGTTCTTC. The V and J genes are TRBV19 and TRBJ2-1; a possible D gene is TRBD2 (5 bases). Germline V gene data show CDR1 as LNHDA and CDR2 as SQIVND (reference sequence). This CDR3 comprises 15 residues. The V gene lost 2 bases and the J gene lost 0 bases, with 8 bases spanning the gap.